This T cell receptor beta chain was identified during a study of control samples from healthy donors and cancer patients. There are 13 residues in the CDR3. Deletions cut 2 bases from V and 7 bases from J, with 9 bases between. Germline CDR1 and CDR2: LNHDA and SQIVND (reference sequence). Generated by immunoSEQ multiplex PCR, the TCRdb table keeps only in-frame clones and is missing some. The sample has 120,000 or so clones, more than 75% seen once. This sequence joins TRBV19 and TRBJ1-5; D is unclear. The sequencing input was blood. The sequence derives from a man aged 55-75 years in good health. The CDR3 is CASSIMIEQPQHF. The CDR3 DNA reads as TGTGCCAGTAGTATAATGATAGAACAGCCCCAGCATTTT. The entire variable domain, with the rest obtained from reference TRBV19 and TRBJ1-5, is as follows: DGGITQSPKYLFRKEGQNVTLSCEQNLNHDAMYWYRQDPGQGLRLIYYSQIVNDFQKGDIAEGYSVSREKKESFPLTVTSAQKNPTAFYLCASSIMIEQPQHFGDGTRLSIL.